The 10 T cell receptor beta chains presented below share a single source sample, sequenced in a study of T cell repertoires in cytomegalovirus infection. TCRdb processed the reads anew with MiXCR; each CDR3 protein has one entry. The sample gives hundreds of thousands of distinct CDR3 sequences, 9.6% of which show up once; around 2.4% is in the top ten. The sample comprised PBMCs. The receptors come from a human donor in good health (CMV status not recorded). Some clones in this sample may be carry-over from other donors' samples.

This clonotype has only a few counts. V and J are TRBV20-1 and TRBJ1-1; D possibly corresponds to TRBD1 (5 bases). The CDR3 is 14 residues long. Germline-derived CDR1 and CDR2 are DFQATT and SNEGSKA (reference sequence). The V end was cut by 3 bases, the J end by 1 base, with 12 bases between. Here the CDR3 DNA reads TGCAGTGCTAGGGGTCGGGGGAAGAACACTGAAGCTTTCTTT. Its translation: CSARGRGKNTEAFF.

Regarding this clonotype: This may stem from a read error, because a much larger clone lies one nucleotide away. The genes are TRBV20-1 and TRBJ2-4; D remains ambiguous. The germline gives CDR1 DFQATT, CDR2 SNEGSKA (reference sequence). The CDR3 length is 10 residues. The chain's CDR3 is CNARENIQYF. CDR3 bases: TGCAATGCTAGAGAAAACATTCAGTACTTC.

This clonotype was counted many times. The chain is built from TRBV6-2 or TRBV6-3 and TRBJ1-5, with TRBD1 identical over 9 bases. V shed 0 bases and J 6 bases; nucleotides not matched to a gene: 6. Germline assignment: CDR1 MNHEY and CDR2 SVGEGT. This CDR3 region has 16 residues. This CDR3 is CASSYSVGTGFQPQHF. The CDR3 DNA sequence: TGTGCCAGCAGTTACTCTGTGGGGACAGGGTTTCAGCCCCAGCATTTT.

In this sample, this clonotype turned up many times. V and J are TRBV11-3 and TRBJ2-5, with 7 bases aligning to TRBD1. The CDR3 runs to 13 residues. Trimming cost V 4 bases and J 10 bases; bases outside gene matches: 9. The germline gives CDR1 SGHNT, CDR2 YENEEA. Written as DNA, the CDR3 is TGTGCCAGCAGCTGGACAGCTACAGGGGACCAGTACTTC. Protein: CASSWTATGDQYF.

This clonotype was picked up many times. CDR3 amino acids: CARRVHEQFF. The DNA for the CDR3 is TGTGCCAGGAGGGTCCATGAGCAGTTCTTC. The chain recombines TRBV2 with TRBJ2-1; a weak D match, TRBD2 (5 bases). From germline, CDR1 is SNHLY and CDR2 FYNNEI. Trimming took off 9 bases at V and 8 bases at J, with 8 bases between the two ends. The CDR3 consists of 10 residues.

This clonotype was seen repeatedly, ten times or more. The rearrangement uses TRBV7-9 and TRBJ2-7, with D maybe TRBD1 (6 bases). This CDR3 is built from 16 residues. The V gene's germline CDR1 is SEHNR and CDR2 FQNEAQ (reference sequence). V was cut by 1 base and J by 0 bases, with 13 bases left in between. CDR3 DNA: TGTGCCAGCAGCTTAGGTGACGACAGGCTCTCCTACGAGCAGTACTTC. Its protein is CASSLGDDRLSYEQYF.

The chain links TRBV10-3 to TRBJ2-5; 13 bases line up with TRBD2. V gave up 6 bases and J gave up 5 bases; unmatched junction bases: 3. The CDR3 sequence is 14 residues long. The germline V gene has CDR1 ENHRY and CDR2 SYGVKD. In DNA, the CDR3 is TGTGCCATCAGGGCGGGACTAGCGGGGGAGACCCAGTACTTC. Its protein is CAIRAGLAGETQYF.

The chain recombines TRBV29-1 with TRBJ2-3, with TRBD1 as a possible D gene (5 bases). The CDR3 covers 16 residues. CDR1 is SQVTM, CDR2 ANQGSEA, per germline. The ends were cut back, 3 bases at V and 6 bases at J, with 22 bases in the middle. The CDR3 nucleotides read TGCAGCGTTGACGACCAGGGAAGTCCGTCTCGGGATACGCAGTATTTT. It encodes CSVDDQGSPSRDTQYF.

This clonotype came up many times. The chain couples TRBV19 to TRBJ2-1, with 7 nucleotides matching TRBD2. Germline V CDR1 and CDR2: LNHDA, SQIVND (reference sequence). The CDR3 sequence is 15 residues long. V gave up 8 bases and J gave up 7 bases; unmatched junction bases: 14. The CDR3 loop reads CASSYLAATGNEQFF. CDR3 coding DNA: TGTGCCAGTTCCTATCTAGCGGCCACGGGGAATGAGCAGTTCTTC. The full variable domain, its missing parts supplied by reference TRBV19 and TRBJ2-1, is DGGITQSPKYLFRKEGQNVTLSCEQNLNHDAMYWYRQDPGQGLRLIYYSQIVNDFQKGDIAEGYSVSREKKESFPLTVTSAQKNPTAFYLCASSYLAATGNEQFFGPGTRLTVL.

The table lists this clonotype with a few counts. The rearrangement uses TRBV12-3 or TRBV12-4 and TRBJ2-5, with 8 bases lining up with TRBD1. After removal of 3 bases from V and 4 bases from J, the junction contained 7 bases not matched to a gene. The CDR3 totals 15 residues. CDR3 DNA: TGTGCCAGCAGTTTGATCGGACAGGGTTTAGAGACCCAGTACTTC. Residues: CASSLIGQGLETQYF.